Listed here are 30 T cell receptor beta chains from one sample, sequenced in a study of PD-1 blockade in classical Hodgkin lymphoma. Clones were read by immunoSEQ multiplex PCR, and TCRdb kept only the in-frame ones, dropping some. The sample holds tens of thousands of clones, about 63% seen once. Relapses following autologous stem cell transplantation were seen in all patients, with brentuximab vedotin exposure varying. The sample in question was peripheral blood mononuclear cells (PBMCs), obtained at baseline. These receptors all stem from a human donor with classical Hodgkin lymphoma.

The rearrangement links TRBV27 to TRBJ2-1; TRBD1 matches at 8 bases. The CDR3 spans 15 residues. With 6 bases clipped from V and 4 bases from J, the junction kept 8 bases outside the gene matches. Germline CDR1 reads MNHEY; CDR2 reads SMNVEV (reference sequence). The CDR3 spells CASRRQGTSYNEQFF. The CDR3 DNA reads TGTGCCAGCAGGAGACAGGGGACGTCGTACAATGAGCAGTTCTTC.

Details on this clone: Different DNA sequences within this sample yield the same CDR3. This rearrangement joins TRBV6-6 to TRBJ2-7; D is possibly TRBD1 or TRBD2 (5 bases each). The ends were cut back, 0 bases at V and 2 bases at J, with 11 bases in the middle. Germline CDR1 reads MNHNY; CDR2 reads SVGAGI (reference sequence). This CDR3 is built from 15 residues. The CDR3, as DNA: TGTGCCAGCAGTTACTCGGGGACGGGACCCTACGAGCAGTACTTC. Its protein is CASSYSGTGPYEQYF.

This clone was detected a few times. V usage is TRBV27 and J usage is TRBJ2-7; D may be TRBD1 (5 bases). V gave up 0 bases and J gave up 5 bases, with 11 bases separating them. The germline V gene has CDR1 MNHEY and CDR2 SMNVEV (reference sequence). The CDR3 spans 14 residues. Here the CDR3 DNA reads TGTGCCAGCAGTTTATCGGTGGGGCTAAACGAGCAGTACTTC. It yields the protein CASSLSVGLNEQYF.

V is TRBV4-1 and J is TRBJ2-6; the D gene is possibly TRBD1 (7 bases). The V and J ends lost 4 bases and 0 bases respectively, with 13 bases between them. The CDR3 is made up of 17 amino acids. Per germline, CDR1 MGHRA and CDR2 YSYEKL. The CDR3 loop reads CASSPRDSSSGANVLTF. CDR3 coding DNA: TGCGCCAGCAGCCCGCGGGACAGTTCCTCTGGGGCCAACGTCCTGACTTTC.

J is TRBJ1-4 and V is TRBV30; D unresolved. Germline CDR1 and CDR2: GTSNPN and SVGIG (reference sequence). The CDR3 has 16 residues. Trimming cost V 5 bases and J 0 bases, with 16 bases left between them. Written as DNA, the CDR3 is TGTGCCTGGGGCCGGAAGACTGCCTCAACTAATGAAAAACTGTTTTTT. Translated: CAWGRKTASTNEKLFF.

This chain joins TRBV6-5 and TRBJ1-5; D not certain. Germline CDR1 reads MNHEY; CDR2 reads SVGAGI. V was cut by 5 bases and J by 3 bases, with 11 bases left in between. This CDR3 is 14 amino acids long. The CDR3 sequence: CASSKSGFNQPQHF. Here the CDR3 DNA reads TGTGCCAGCAGTAAAAGTGGATTCAATCAGCCCCAGCATTTT.

The sample holds a few counts of this clone. The chain uses TRBV29-1 and TRBJ2-5, with 9 bases matching TRBD1. This CDR3 region has 14 residues. Germline trimming cut 5 bases from V and 5 bases from J; bases unmatched to any gene: 9. The germline V gene encodes CDR1 SQVTM and CDR2 ANQGSEA. CDR3 nucleotides: TGCAGCGTTACCCCCGGGACAGGGAGGGAGACCCAGTACTTC. Protein: CSVTPGTGRETQYF.

CDR3 protein: CASSFDRVVFYEQYF. In nucleotides, the CDR3 is TGTGCCAGCAGCTTCGACAGGGTGGTTTTCTACGAGCAGTACTTC. The V and J genes are TRBV5-8 and TRBJ2-7, with 7 bases identical to TRBD1. The CDR3 extends over 15 amino acids. Germline trimming cut 2 bases from V and 3 bases from J; bases unmatched to any gene: 8. Germline values: CDR1 SGHTS, CDR2 YDEGEE.

The chain joins TRBV30 to TRBJ2-3; D gene uncertain. The CDR3 is made up of 11 amino acids. Germline assignment: CDR1 GTSNPN and CDR2 SVGIG (reference sequence). Trimming took 5 bases from V and 2 from J, leaving 5 bases between them. In DNA, the CDR3 is TGTGCCTGGGGATTCACAGATACGCAGTATTTT. Amino acid sequence: CAWGFTDTQYF. Full variable domain (rest looked up from reference TRBV30 and TRBJ2-3): SQTIHQWPATLVQPVGSPLSLECTVEGTSNPNLYWYRQAAGRGLQLLFYSVGIGQISSEVPQNLSASRPQDRQFILSSKKLLLSDSGFYLCAWGFTDTQYFGPGTRLTVL.

V gene TRBV7-3 combines with J gene TRBJ2-1; possibly TRBD2 for D (5 bases). Trimming pared 5 bases from V and 3 bases from J, leaving 8 bases between. The germline gives CDR1 SGHTA, CDR2 FQGTGA. CDR3 length: 13 amino acids. The CDR3 bases are TGTGCCAGCAGCGCCGGGATCTACAATGAGCAGTTCTTC. Translation gives CASSAGIYNEQFF.

V and J are TRBV7-2 and TRBJ1-6; 12 nucleotides align to TRBD1. V shed 0 bases, J shed 9 bases, and the junction held 3 bases outside the gene matches. This CDR3 is built from 16 residues. CDR1 is SGHTA, CDR2 FQGNSA, per germline. DNA for the CDR3: TGTGCCAGCAGCTTAGCGGGGACAGGGGGCGTTTCACCCCTCCACTTT. Translating it yields CASSLAGTGGVSPLHF.

This chain joins TRBV7-2 and TRBJ2-3; D tentatively reads TRBD1 or TRBD2 (6 bases each). The germline V gene encodes CDR1 SGHTA and CDR2 FQGNSA. The CDR3 is 16 residues long. Trimming cost V 6 bases and J 0 bases, with 16 bases left between them. The CDR3 nucleotides read TGTGCCAGCAGGTTCGGGGGTCAGGGGAGCACAGATACGCAGTATTTT. This gives the protein CASRFGGQGSTDTQYF.

The chain is built from TRBV29-1 and TRBJ2-5, with 10 bases aligning to TRBD2. CDR3 size: 19 residues. CDR1 and CDR2 (germline): SQVTM, ANQGSEA. Trimming removed 1 base from V and 1 base from J; junction bases left unmatched: 15. The CDR3 DNA reads TGCAGCGTTGAAGGTCCAAACCTCCAGACTAGCGGGTCCCAAGAGACCCAGTACTTC. Translating gives CSVEGPNLQTSGSQETQYF.

This clone was seen a handful of times. The V call is TRBV19, the J call TRBJ2-3; D tentatively reads TRBD1 or TRBD2 (5 bases each). This CDR3 spans 11 amino acids. V was clipped by 5 bases and J by 14 bases, with 14 bases between them. Germline CDR1 reads LNHDA; CDR2 reads SQIVND (reference sequence). CDR3 nucleotides: TGTGCCAGTAGTGAGGCAGGGCTAGCGTATTTT. Its translation: CASSEAGLAYF.

The V and J genes are TRBV4-3 and TRBJ1-2, with D possibly matching TRBD1 (6 bases). Germline V gene lookup returns CDR1 LGHNA and CDR2 YSLEER. V was pared by 5 bases and J by 5 bases, with 12 bases between. The CDR3 loop spans 13 amino acids. The CDR3 nucleotides read TGCGCCAGCAGCGGACAGCTCCTTTATGGCTACACCTTC. It is translated as CASSGQLLYGYTF.

The rearrangement uses TRBV2 and TRBJ2-7; tentatively, D is TRBD1 or TRBD2 (6 bases each). The germline V gene encodes CDR1 SNHLY and CDR2 FYNNEI. The CDR3 runs to 16 residues. Trimming took off 4 bases at V and 0 bases at J, with 16 bases between the two ends. In DNA, the CDR3 is TGTGCCAGCAGTGTTCAGCCGGGGGCCAGCTCCTACGAGCAGTACTTC. Translation gives CASSVQPGASSYEQYF. The variable domain in full, with the rest retrieved from reference TRBV2 and TRBJ2-7, is EPEVTQTPSHQVTQMGQEVILRCVPISNHLYFYWYRQILGQKVEFLVSFYNNEISEKSEIFDDQFSVERPDGSNFTLKIRSTKLEDSAMYFCASSVQPGASSYEQYFGPGTRLTVT.

This clone was detected only once. A junction boundary mismatches the germline segment, possibly from a read error. V gene TRBV7-9 combines with J gene TRBJ1-3; the D is unclear. Germline V gene lookup returns CDR1 SEHNR and CDR2 FQNEAQ (reference sequence). This CDR3 is 13 amino acids long. The CDR3 region has the DNA TGTGCCAGCAGCATCAGCCTTCGAAACGCCATATATTTT. This codes for CASSISLRNAIYF.

The rearrangement joins TRBV2 to TRBJ1-1; 8 bases are a match to TRBD1. CDR1 is SNHLY, CDR2 FYNNEI, per germline. Trimming removed 11 bases from V and 5 bases from J; junction bases left unmatched: 16. This CDR3 has 15 amino acids. CDR3 in amino acids: CAVKPEQGARTEAFF. As DNA, the CDR3 is TGTGCCGTCAAGCCCGAGCAGGGGGCTCGAACTGAAGCTTTCTTT.

This rearrangement joins TRBV5-6 to TRBJ2-7; weak D call: TRBD1 (6 bases). Germline V gene lookup returns CDR1 SGHDT and CDR2 YYEEEE. This CDR3 contains 16 residues. The V gene lost 1 base and the J gene lost 6 bases, with 20 bases spanning the gap. CDR3 DNA: TGTGCCAGCAGCTTGTTTAGGGGGACCGCCCTCCTCGAGCAGTACTTC. This gives the protein CASSLFRGTALLEQYF. Looking up the rest from reference TRBV5-6 and TRBJ2-7 gives the full variable domain: DAGVTQSPTHLIKTRGQQVTLRCSPKSGHDTVSWYQQALGQGPQFIFQYYEEEERQRGNFPDRFSGHQFPNYSSELNVNALLLGDSALYLCASSLFRGTALLEQYFGPGTRLTVT.

The chain is built from TRBV14 and TRBJ2-7; TRBD1 is a possible D gene (6 bases). Per germline, CDR1 SGHDN and CDR2 FVKESK. Trimming shortened V by 4 bases and J by 6 bases, and 31 bases separated the two germline ends. The CDR3 totals 19 residues. The CDR3 nucleotides read TGTGCCAGCAGCCCCAGCTTCTCCCAGGGGAAAGAGATCTCGCGCGAGCAGTACTTC. This translates into CASSPSFSQGKEISREQYF. Drawing the rest from reference TRBV14 and TRBJ2-7, the complete variable domain is EAGVTQFPSHSVIEKGQTVTLRCDPISGHDNLYWYRRVMGKEIKFLLHFVKESKQDESGMPNNRFLAERTGGTYSTLKVQPAELEDSGVYFCASSPSFSQGKEISREQYFGPGTRLTVT.

This chain joins TRBV7-2 and TRBJ1-5; D is ambiguous. CDR1 and CDR2 from the germline V gene are SGHTA and FQGNSA. This CDR3 is 16 amino acids long. The V and J ends lost 5 bases and 4 bases respectively, with 18 bases between them. In DNA form, the CDR3 reads TGTGCCAGCAGCCCTAATGTGGGTCTCTCTAATCAGCCCCAGCATTTT. Protein: CASSPNVGLSNQPQHF. Variable domain in full (rest from reference TRBV7-2 and TRBJ1-5): GAGVSQSPSNKVTEKGKDVELRCDPISGHTALYWYRQSLGQGLEFLIYFQGNSAPDKSGLPSDRFSAERTGGSVSTLTIQRTQQEDSAVYLCASSPNVGLSNQPQHFGDGTRLSIL.

The J gene is TRBJ2-5, the V gene TRBV7-2, with D hard to call. CDR3 size: 14 residues. Looked up from germline, CDR1 is SGHTA and CDR2 is FQGNSA. V was trimmed by 0 bases and J by 7 bases, leaving 12 bases between them. CDR3 sequence: CASSLAGNLGTQYF. As DNA, the CDR3 is TGTGCCAGCAGCTTAGCAGGGAACCTGGGGACCCAGTACTTC. The full variable domain, its missing parts supplied by reference TRBV7-2 and TRBJ2-5, is GAGVSQSPSNKVTEKGKDVELRCDPISGHTALYWYRQSLGQGLEFLIYFQGNSAPDKSGLPSDRFSAERTGGSVSTLTIQRTQQEDSAVYLCASSLAGNLGTQYFGPGTRLLVL.

The table lists this clone with a count of one. V usage is TRBV5-1 and J usage is TRBJ2-5; tentatively, D is TRBD1 or TRBD2 (5 bases each). The tail of the sequence fits TRBJ2-7 better, so the J call may be wrong. The CDR3 spans 14 residues. Germline V gene sequence: CDR1 SGHRS, CDR2 YFSETQ. The CDR3 nucleotides read TGCGCCAGCAGCTTGGTTGGGACCGTCTACGAGCAGTACTTC. Translating gives CASSLVGTVYEQYF.

This chain uses TRBV10-3 with TRBJ2-1; tentative D call: TRBD2 (6 bases). Germline CDR1 ENHRY, CDR2 SYGVKD. The CDR3 covers 16 residues. The V end lost 6 bases, the J end lost 6 bases, and 21 bases lay between the germline ends. CDR3 region: CAIRNGLSRDFNEQFF. CDR3 coding DNA: TGTGCCATCAGGAACGGACTTAGCCGGGACTTCAATGAGCAGTTCTTC.

The chain carries TRBV19 and TRBJ1-2; TRBD1 might be the D (5 bases). The germline V gene has CDR1 LNHDA and CDR2 SQIVND (reference sequence). Trimming shortened V by 3 bases and J by 3 bases, and 8 bases separated the two germline ends. The CDR3 has 13 residues. The CDR3 region is CASSMQGHYGYTF. CDR3 DNA: TGTGCCAGTAGTATGCAGGGCCACTATGGCTACACCTTC.

The chain uses TRBV7-2 and TRBJ2-6, with D tentatively TRBD2 (6 bases). Per germline, CDR1 SGHTA and CDR2 FQGNSA. V lost 1 base, J lost 4 bases, and 11 bases lay in between. This CDR3 has 16 amino acids. This CDR3 reads CASSLVGGSGANVLTF. The CDR3 coding sequence is TGTGCCAGCAGCTTAGTTGGAGGGTCCGGGGCCAACGTCCTGACTTTC.

Sample share makes this clone medium-sized. The chain couples TRBV30 to TRBJ1-1; D is uncertain. The CDR3 length is 10 residues. Looked up from germline, CDR1 is GTSNPN and CDR2 is SVGIG (reference sequence). Trimming removed 1 base from V and 5 bases from J, with 2 bases in between. This CDR3 is CAWSETEAFF. The CDR3 DNA follows: TGTGCCTGGAGTGAGACTGAAGCTTTCTTT.

The CDR3 bases are TGTGCCAGCAGTCCGTGGACAGGGAGGGTAGATACGCAGTATTTT. Protein: CASSPWTGRVDTQYF. The chain has TRBV27 and TRBJ2-3; D is possibly TRBD1 (8 bases). V was cut by 5 bases and J by 5 bases, with 17 bases left in between. This CDR3 comprises 15 residues. The germline V gene encodes CDR1 MNHEY and CDR2 SMNVEV (reference sequence).

V gene TRBV28 combines with J gene TRBJ1-5; the D gene is possibly TRBD1 (5 bases). Per germline, CDR1 MDHEN and CDR2 SYDVKM. The V end was cut by 2 bases, the J end by 0 bases, with 17 bases between. The CDR3 has 18 residues. For the CDR3, the DNA is TGTGCCAGCAGTTTAGACAGACAATTTTCACATAGCAATCAGCCCCAGCATTTT. Translated: CASSLDRQFSHSNQPQHF.

The chain is built from TRBV19 and TRBJ2-3; 8 bases line up with TRBD1. The CDR3 is made up of 16 amino acids. CDR1 is LNHDA and CDR2 is SQIVND in the germline V gene (reference sequence). V shed 4 bases and J 1 base; nucleotides not matched to a gene: 7. The CDR3: CASSTPGGLGTDTQYF. The CDR3 bases are TGTGCCAGTAGTACCCCAGGGGGCTTGGGCACAGATACGCAGTATTTT.